The sequence of this T cell receptor (beta chain) was determined in a study of early T cells in non-severe SARS-CoV-2 infection. Study at large: Bulk RNA taken from unsorted whole blood was sequenced, leaving chains unpaired. Study results and limitations: VDJdb-based matching was biased toward anti-spike CD8 responses and missed private and CD4 specificities.

The CDR3 is 14 residues long. By proportion, this clonotype is medium-sized (0.01 to 0.1%). Its antigen is unknown. One junction end does not reproduce the germline sequence, and a read error may be involved. Attached unique molecular identifiers marked individual cDNA molecules. In TCRdb, the 5' RACE reads were re-called with MiXCR into one record per CDR3 protein. In the table there are about 11,000 distinct CDR3 sequences, 4% to 5.5% of which are singletons. The source is an adult who was a healthcare worker with PCR-confirmed SARS-CoV-2 infection or an uninfected control (not recorded which). Sequenced input: whole blood. The V gene is TRBV12-3 or TRBV12-4, the J gene TRBJ1-3; 9 nucleotides agree with TRBD1. The CDR3 region has the DNA TGCGGGACAGGGCTATCAATTACTGGAAACACCATATATTTT. Translation: CGTGLSITGNTIYF.